The 13 T cell receptor beta chains listed next were all sequenced from one sample in a study of somatic mutations in cytotoxic T cells in rheumatoid arthritis. The assay was immunoSEQ multiplex PCR, and TCRdb's table has in-frame clones only and misses some. The top ten clones hold about 7.5% of a sample with 3,500 to 5,000 clones, around 93% of them seen once. The specimen sequenced was CD8+ T cells sorted from blood. These receptors all stem from a woman aged 55-69 years with rheumatoid arthritis.

The chain is built from TRBV5-5 and TRBJ1-6; D is unclear. Looked up from germline, CDR1 is SGHKS and CDR2 is YYEKEE (reference sequence). Deletions cut 6 bases from V and 7 bases from J, with 8 bases between. CDR3 length: 12 residues. CDR3 nucleotide sequence: TGTGCCAGCAAGATTGAGAATTCACCCCTCCACTTT. Translating gives CASKIENSPLHF.

This clone was observed a single time. The rearrangement links TRBV2 to TRBJ1-1; tentative D call: TRBD1 (5 bases). The CDR3 is 14 amino acids. Trimming took off 7 bases at V and 5 bases at J, with 17 bases between the two ends. Germline-derived CDR1 and CDR2 are SNHLY and FYNNEI. CDR3 DNA: TGTGCCAGCATGATCCCCTTTGGGGGGACTGAAGCTTTCTTT. Encoded protein: CASMIPFGGTEAFF.

This chain joins TRBV10-3 and TRBJ2-5; 10 bases align to TRBD2. The CDR3 sequence is 14 residues long. Germline-derived CDR1 and CDR2 are ENHRY and SYGVKD. V lost 10 bases to trimming and J lost 2 bases; unmatched junction nucleotides: 7. The CDR3 coding sequence is TGTGCCACGGCACTAGCGGGACTACAAGAGACCCAGTACTTC. This translates into CATALAGLQETQYF.

This chain uses TRBV7-9 with TRBJ2-3; D might be TRBD2 (6 bases). Trimming cost V 6 bases and J 0 bases, with 13 bases left between them. From germline, CDR1 is SEHNR and CDR2 FQNEAQ (reference sequence). The CDR3 totals 15 residues. CDR3: CASRRGPSSTDTQYF. CDR3 DNA sequence: TGTGCCAGCAGGCGGGGACCGTCGAGCACAGATACGCAGTATTTT.

The chain recombines TRBV5-1 with TRBJ2-2, with 9 bases identical to TRBD1. The CDR3 totals 16 residues. The germline gives CDR1 SGHRS, CDR2 YFSETQ. J was trimmed by 7 bases and V by 4 bases; bases with no gene match: 11. DNA for the CDR3: TGCGCCAGCAGCCTGGGACAGGGCGTATGGGACGGGGAGCTGTTTTTT. Translating gives CASSLGQGVWDGELFF.

V gene TRBV15 combines with J gene TRBJ1-4; D uncertain. Germline CDR1 and CDR2: LNHNV and YYDKDF (reference sequence). The CDR3 totals 14 residues. V lost 4 bases and J lost 3, with 9 bases in between. In DNA, the CDR3 is TGTGCCACCAGCATTCTGGGAGCTAATGAAAAACTGTTTTTT. This sequence encodes CATSILGANEKLFF.

The CDR3 coding sequence is TGTGCCAGCAGCTTAGCGGACAGGGTGGTTACCGGGGAGCTGTTTTTT. Its protein is CASSLADRVVTGELFF. The V gene is TRBV7-2, the J gene TRBJ2-2; TRBD1 aligns across 8 bases. The trim removed 0 bases at V and 5 bases at J, leaving 5 bases unmatched. The germline CDR1 and CDR2 sequences are SGHTA and FQGNSA. The CDR3 is 16 amino acids.

V gene TRBV4-1 combines with J gene TRBJ2-1; D perhaps matches TRBD1 (5 bases). This CDR3 has 15 residues. V lost 2 bases, J lost 8 bases, and 16 bases lay in between. The V gene's germline CDR1 is MGHRA and CDR2 YSYEKL. Here the CDR3 reads CASSQPDRVGDEQFF. CDR3 coding DNA: TGCGCCAGCAGCCAACCTGACAGAGTAGGCGATGAGCAGTTCTTC.

The chain recombines TRBV4-1 with TRBJ2-1; TRBD2 aligns across 8 bases. The germline gives CDR1 MGHRA, CDR2 YSYEKL. After removal of 4 bases from V and 10 bases from J, the junction contained 12 bases not matched to a gene. The CDR3 is 15 residues long. The CDR3 spells CASSPWSGRGWEQFF. CDR3 nucleotides: TGCGCCAGCAGCCCCTGGAGCGGGAGAGGATGGGAGCAGTTCTTC.

This rearrangement joins TRBV7-9 to TRBJ2-3; no definite D call. Trimming removed 8 bases from V and 0 bases from J, with 6 bases in between. Germline CDR1 reads SEHNR; CDR2 reads FQNEAQ (reference sequence). The CDR3 is 12 amino acids. CDR3 bases: TGTGCCAGCGCTACTAGCACAGATACGCAGTATTTT. Translated: CASATSTDTQYF.

The chain joins TRBV5-6 to TRBJ2-7; the match to TRBD1 covers 7 bases. The CDR3 covers 13 residues. V lost 6 bases to trimming and J lost 1 base; unmatched junction nucleotides: 4. Germline values: CDR1 SGHDT, CDR2 YYEEEE. The chain's CDR3 is CASTETGSYEQYF. The CDR3 nucleotides read TGTGCCAGCACCGAGACAGGGTCCTACGAGCAGTACTTC.

This clone was detected once. V is TRBV10-1 and J is TRBJ1-1; no clear D gene. Trimming removed 3 bases at V and 3 bases at J, with 5 bases between. CDR3 size: 12 residues. Germline V gene data show CDR1 as WNHNN and CDR2 as SYGVQD (reference sequence). CDR3 sequence reads: CASSDFDTEAFF. CDR3 sequence (DNA): TGCGCCAGCAGTGACTTCGACACTGAAGCTTTCTTT.

The chain uses TRBV5-1 and TRBJ2-7; TRBD2 agrees at 7 bases. The J segment lost 1 base and the V segment lost 0 bases, leaving 7 bases of the junction unmatched. Germline assignment: CDR1 SGHRS and CDR2 YFSETQ. This CDR3 spans 16 amino acids. The CDR3 DNA sequence: TGCGCCAGCAGCTTGGATCCGGGGGAGGGATCCTACGAGCAGTACTTC. Protein product: CASSLDPGEGSYEQYF.